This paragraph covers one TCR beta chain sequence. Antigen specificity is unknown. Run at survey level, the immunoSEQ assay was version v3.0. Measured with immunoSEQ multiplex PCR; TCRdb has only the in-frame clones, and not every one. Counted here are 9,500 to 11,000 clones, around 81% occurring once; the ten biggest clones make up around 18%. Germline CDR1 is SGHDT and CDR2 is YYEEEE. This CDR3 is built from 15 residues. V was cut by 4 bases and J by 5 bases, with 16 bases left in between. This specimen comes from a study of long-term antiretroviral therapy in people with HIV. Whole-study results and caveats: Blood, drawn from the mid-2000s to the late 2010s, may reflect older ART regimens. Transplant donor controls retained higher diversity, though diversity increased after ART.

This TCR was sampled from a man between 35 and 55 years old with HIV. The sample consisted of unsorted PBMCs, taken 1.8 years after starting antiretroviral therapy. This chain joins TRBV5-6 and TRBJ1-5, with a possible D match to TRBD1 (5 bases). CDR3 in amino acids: CASSLTGGDYQPQHF. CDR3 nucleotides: TGTGCCAGCAGCCTCACTGGGGGGGACTATCAGCCCCAGCATTTT.